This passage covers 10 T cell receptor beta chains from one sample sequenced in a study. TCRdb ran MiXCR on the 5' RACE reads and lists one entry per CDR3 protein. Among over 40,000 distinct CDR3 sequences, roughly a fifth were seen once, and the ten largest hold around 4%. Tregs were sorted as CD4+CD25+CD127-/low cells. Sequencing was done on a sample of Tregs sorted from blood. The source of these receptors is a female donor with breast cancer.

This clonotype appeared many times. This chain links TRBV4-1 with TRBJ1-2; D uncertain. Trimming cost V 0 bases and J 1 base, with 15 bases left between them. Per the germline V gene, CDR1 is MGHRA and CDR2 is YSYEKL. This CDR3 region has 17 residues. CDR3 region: CASSQDPGSILNYGYTF. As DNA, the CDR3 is TGCGCCAGCAGCCAAGACCCCGGCAGTATACTTAACTATGGCTACACCTTC.

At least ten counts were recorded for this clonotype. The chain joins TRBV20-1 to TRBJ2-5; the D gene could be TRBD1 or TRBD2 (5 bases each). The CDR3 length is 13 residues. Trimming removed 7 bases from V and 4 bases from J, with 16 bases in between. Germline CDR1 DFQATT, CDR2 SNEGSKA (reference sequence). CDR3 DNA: TGCAGTGGAGGGGTCAGGGTTGGAGAGACCCAGTACTTC. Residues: CSGGVRVGETQYF.

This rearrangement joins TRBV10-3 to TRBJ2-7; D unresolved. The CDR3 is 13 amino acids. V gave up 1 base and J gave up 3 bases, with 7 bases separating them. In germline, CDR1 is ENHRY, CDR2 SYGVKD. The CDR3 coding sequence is TGTGCCATCAGTGAGTATGCTAGCTACGAGCAGTACTTC. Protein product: CAISEYASYEQYF.

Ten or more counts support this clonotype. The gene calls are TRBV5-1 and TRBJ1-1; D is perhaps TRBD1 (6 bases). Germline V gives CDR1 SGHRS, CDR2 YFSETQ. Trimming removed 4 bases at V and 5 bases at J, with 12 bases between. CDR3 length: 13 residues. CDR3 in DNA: TGCGCCAGCAGCCTAAGCAGGGGAACTGAAGCTTTCTTT. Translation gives CASSLSRGTEAFF.

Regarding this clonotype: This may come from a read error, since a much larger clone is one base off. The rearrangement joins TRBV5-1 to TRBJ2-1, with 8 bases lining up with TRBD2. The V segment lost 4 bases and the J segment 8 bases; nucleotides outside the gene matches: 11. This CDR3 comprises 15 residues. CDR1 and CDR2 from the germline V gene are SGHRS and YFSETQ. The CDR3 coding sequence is TGCGCCAGCAGCGTGGGGGGGGGACTAGTGGATGAGCAGTTCTTC. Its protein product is CASSVGGGLVDEQFF.

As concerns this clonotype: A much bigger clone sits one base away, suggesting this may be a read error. The CDR3 coding sequence is TGCAGTGCCTCCTATGGACTAGCGGCCCCCTACGAGCAGTACTTC. Protein sequence: CSASYGLAAPYEQYF. The chain employs TRBV20-1 and TRBJ2-7; TRBD2 aligns across 10 bases. Germline V gene sequence: CDR1 DFQATT, CDR2 SNEGSKA (reference sequence). Trimming took 6 bases from V and 2 from J; bases not matched to a gene: 10. The CDR3 runs 15 residues.

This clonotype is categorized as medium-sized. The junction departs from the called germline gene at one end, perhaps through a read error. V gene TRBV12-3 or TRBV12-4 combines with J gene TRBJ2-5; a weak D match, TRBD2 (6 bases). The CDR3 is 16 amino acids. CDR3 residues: CASNLGPLEGPETQYF. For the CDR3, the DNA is TGTGCCAGCAATTTAGGGCCCCTGGAGGGCCCAGAGACCCAGTACTTC.

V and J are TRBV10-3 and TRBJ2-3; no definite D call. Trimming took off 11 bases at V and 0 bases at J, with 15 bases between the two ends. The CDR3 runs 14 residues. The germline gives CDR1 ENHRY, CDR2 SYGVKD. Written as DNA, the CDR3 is TGTGCCTCCATTAGCAGTACTAGCACAGATACGCAGTATTTT. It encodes CASISSTSTDTQYF.

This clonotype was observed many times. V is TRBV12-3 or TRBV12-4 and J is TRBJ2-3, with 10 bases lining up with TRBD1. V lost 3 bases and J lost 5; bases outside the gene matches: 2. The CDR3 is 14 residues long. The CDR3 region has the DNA TGTGCCAGCAGTTTCCGGACAGGGGGAGATACGCAGTATTTT. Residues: CASSFRTGGDTQYF.

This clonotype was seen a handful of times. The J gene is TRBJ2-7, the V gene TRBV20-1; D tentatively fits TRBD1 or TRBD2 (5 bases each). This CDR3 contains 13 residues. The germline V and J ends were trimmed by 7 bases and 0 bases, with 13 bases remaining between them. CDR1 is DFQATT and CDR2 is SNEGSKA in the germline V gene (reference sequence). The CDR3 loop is CSGGARLSYEQYF. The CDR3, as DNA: TGCAGTGGAGGGGCGCGGCTCTCCTACGAGCAGTACTTC.